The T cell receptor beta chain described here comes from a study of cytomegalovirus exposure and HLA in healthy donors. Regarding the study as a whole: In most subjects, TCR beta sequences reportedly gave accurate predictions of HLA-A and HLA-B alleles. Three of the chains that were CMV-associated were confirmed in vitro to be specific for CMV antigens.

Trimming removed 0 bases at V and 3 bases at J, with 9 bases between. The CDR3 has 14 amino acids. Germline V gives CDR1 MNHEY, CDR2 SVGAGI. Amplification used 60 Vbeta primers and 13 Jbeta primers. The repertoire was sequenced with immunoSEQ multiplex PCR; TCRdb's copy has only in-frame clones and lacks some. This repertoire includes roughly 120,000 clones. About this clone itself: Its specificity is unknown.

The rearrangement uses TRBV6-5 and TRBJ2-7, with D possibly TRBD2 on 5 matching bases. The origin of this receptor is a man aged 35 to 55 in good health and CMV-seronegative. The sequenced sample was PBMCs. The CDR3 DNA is TGTGCCAGCAGTTACTCAGCGGCCAGCTACGAGCAGTACTTC. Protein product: CASSYSAASYEQYF.